The source of this T cell receptor beta chain is a study of lung T cells in sarcoidosis with Löfgren's syndrome. In the study overall: Analyses focused on Löfgren's syndrome patients.

One entry per CDR3 protein, called by TCRdb with MiXCR from the reads. The data hold 60,000 to 65,000 distinct CDR3 sequences, with less than 25% observed a single time. This clonotype showed up just a few times. The specimen sequenced was CD4+ T cells from PBMCs. This TCR was recovered from a human donor with sarcoidosis (Löfgren's syndrome or another form), or a control subject (not recorded which).

The CDR3 DNA is TGTGCCAGTAGTAGAAACCCAGGGCACGCGAAAAAAGAGACCCAGTACTTC. Its translation is CASSRNPGHAKKETQYF. The gene calls are TRBV19 and TRBJ2-5, with D possibly matching TRBD1 (5 bases). This CDR3 is 17 amino acids long. Per the germline V gene, CDR1 is LNHDA and CDR2 is SQIVND (reference sequence). The V gene lost 4 bases and the J gene lost 3 bases, with 21 bases spanning the gap.